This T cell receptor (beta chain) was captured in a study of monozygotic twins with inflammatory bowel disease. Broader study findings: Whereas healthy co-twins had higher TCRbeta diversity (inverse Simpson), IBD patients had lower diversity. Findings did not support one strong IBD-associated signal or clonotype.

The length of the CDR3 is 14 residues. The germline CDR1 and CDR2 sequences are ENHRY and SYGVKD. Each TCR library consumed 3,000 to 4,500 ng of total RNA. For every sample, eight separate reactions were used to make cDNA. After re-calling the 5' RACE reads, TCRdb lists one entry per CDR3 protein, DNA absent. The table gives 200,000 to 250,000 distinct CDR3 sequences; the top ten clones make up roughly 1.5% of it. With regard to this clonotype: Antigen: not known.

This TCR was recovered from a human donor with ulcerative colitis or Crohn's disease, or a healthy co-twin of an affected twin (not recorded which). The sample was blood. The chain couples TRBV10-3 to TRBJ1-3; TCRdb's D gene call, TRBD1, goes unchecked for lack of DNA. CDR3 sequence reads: CAIRVGGNRNTIYF.